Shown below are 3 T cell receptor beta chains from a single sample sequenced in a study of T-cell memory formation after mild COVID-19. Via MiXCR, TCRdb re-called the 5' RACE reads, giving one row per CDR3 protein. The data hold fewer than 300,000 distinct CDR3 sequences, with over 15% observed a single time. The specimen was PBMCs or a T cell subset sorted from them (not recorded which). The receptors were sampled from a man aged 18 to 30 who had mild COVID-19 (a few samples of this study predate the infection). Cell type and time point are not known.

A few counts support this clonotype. DNA for the CDR3: TGTGCCACCCAGAGGGGGAGTGGGGTGGGAGAGACCCAGTACTTC. Translation gives CATQRGSGVGETQYF. The chain is built from TRBV15 and TRBJ2-5, with D perhaps TRBD1 (6 bases). CDR1 LNHNV and CDR2 YYDKDF come from the germline V gene (reference sequence). V lost 8 bases, J lost 4 bases, and 20 bases lay in between. This CDR3 has 15 residues.

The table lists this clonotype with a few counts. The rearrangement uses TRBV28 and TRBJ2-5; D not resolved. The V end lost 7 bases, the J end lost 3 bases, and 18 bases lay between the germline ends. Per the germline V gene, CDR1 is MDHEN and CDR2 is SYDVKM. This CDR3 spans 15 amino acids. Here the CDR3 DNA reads TGTGCCAGCACCTCTATCTCTACGGCGGAAGAGACCCAGTACTTC. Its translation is CASTSISTAEETQYF.

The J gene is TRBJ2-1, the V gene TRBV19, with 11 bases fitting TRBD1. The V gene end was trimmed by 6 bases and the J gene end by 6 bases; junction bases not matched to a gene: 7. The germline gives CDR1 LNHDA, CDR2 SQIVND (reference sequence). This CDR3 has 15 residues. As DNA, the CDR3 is TGTGCCAGTAGCACCGGGACAGGGGGTTCCAATGAGCAGTTCTTC. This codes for CASSTGTGGSNEQFF.